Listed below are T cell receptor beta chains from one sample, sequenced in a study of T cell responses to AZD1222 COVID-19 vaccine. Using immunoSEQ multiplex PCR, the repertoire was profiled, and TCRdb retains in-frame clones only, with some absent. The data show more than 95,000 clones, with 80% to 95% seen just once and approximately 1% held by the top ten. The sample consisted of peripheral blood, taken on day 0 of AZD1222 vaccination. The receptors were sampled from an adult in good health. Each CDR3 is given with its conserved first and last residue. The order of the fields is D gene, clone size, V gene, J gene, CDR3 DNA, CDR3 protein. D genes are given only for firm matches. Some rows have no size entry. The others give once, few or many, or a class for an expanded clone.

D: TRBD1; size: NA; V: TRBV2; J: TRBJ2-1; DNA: TGTGCCAGCAGGCGGGGACAGGGGATCAATGAGCAGTTCTTC; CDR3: CASRRGQGINEQFF
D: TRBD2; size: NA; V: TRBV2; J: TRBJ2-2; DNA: TGTGCCAGCAGAAACGTCGGGACTAGCGGGAGTCGCACCGGGGAGCTGTTTTTT; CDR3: CASRNVGTSGSRTGELFF
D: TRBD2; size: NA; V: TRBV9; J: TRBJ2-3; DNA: TGTGCCAGCAGCGTAGGAGGCGGGGGGGGCACAGATACGCAGTATTTT; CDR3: CASSVGGGGGTDTQYF
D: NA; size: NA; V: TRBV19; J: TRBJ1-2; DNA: TGTGCCAGTAGCCTGCAGGCGGATAACTATGGCTACACCTTC; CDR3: CASSLQADNYGYTF
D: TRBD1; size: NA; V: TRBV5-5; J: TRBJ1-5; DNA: TGTGCCAGCAGCTGGGACAGGGCCAATCAGCCCCAGCATTTT; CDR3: CASSWDRANQPQHF
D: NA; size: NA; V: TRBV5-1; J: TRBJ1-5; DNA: TGCGCCAGCAGCTTAGGACAATATAGCAATCAGCCCCAGCATTTT; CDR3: CASSLGQYSNQPQHF
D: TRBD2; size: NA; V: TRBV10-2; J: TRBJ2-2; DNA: TGCGCCAGCAGTGGTCGCGGGAGGATCGGCGGGGAGCTGTTTTTT; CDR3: CASSGRGRIGGELFF
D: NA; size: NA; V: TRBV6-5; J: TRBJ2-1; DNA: TGTGCCAGCAGCGACGGACAGGGAGGGTTCGTGAAGCAGTTCTTC; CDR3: CASSDGQGGFVKQFF
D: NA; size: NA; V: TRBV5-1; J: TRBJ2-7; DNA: TGCGCCAGCAGCTTGGAAACCAGGAGAGGTTACGAGCAGTACTTC; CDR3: CASSLETRRGYEQYF
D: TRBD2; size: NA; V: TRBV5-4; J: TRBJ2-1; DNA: TGTGCCAGCAGCTTGGCAATCTACGGACTAGCGGATTACAATGAGCAGTTCTTC; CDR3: CASSLAIYGLADYNEQFF
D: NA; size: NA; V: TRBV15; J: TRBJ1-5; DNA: TGTGCCACCAGCAGAGATCGGGGGGGAACTCAGCCCCAGCATTTT; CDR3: CATSRDRGGTQPQHF
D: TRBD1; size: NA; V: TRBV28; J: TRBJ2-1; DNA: TGTGCCAGCAGACGACACCCCGGGACAGAGAGCTACAATGAGCAGTTCTTC; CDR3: CASRRHPGTESYNEQFF
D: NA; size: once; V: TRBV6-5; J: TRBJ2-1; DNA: TGTGCCAGCGGGCGGAACTCCTACAATGAGCAGTTCTTC; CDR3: CASGRNSYNEQFF
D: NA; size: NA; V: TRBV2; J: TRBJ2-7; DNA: TGTGCCAGCAGCCTGATCGGCGGCGGCTACGAGCAGTACTTC; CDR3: CASSLIGGGYEQYF
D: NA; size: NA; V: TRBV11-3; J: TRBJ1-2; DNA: TGTGCCAGCAGCTTAGACTCAGTCTACAGGGCCGGCGAGGGTGGCTACACCTTC; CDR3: CASSLDSVYRAGEGGYTF
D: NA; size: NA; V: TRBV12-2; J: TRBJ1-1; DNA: TGTGCAAGTCGCCTGATTTGGGACAGCTCCATGAACACTGAAGCTTTCTTT; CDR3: CASRLIWDSSMNTEAFF
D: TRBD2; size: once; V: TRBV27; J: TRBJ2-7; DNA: TGTGCCAGCAGTTTAGGGACTAGCCAGCAGTACTTC; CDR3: CASSLGTSQQYF
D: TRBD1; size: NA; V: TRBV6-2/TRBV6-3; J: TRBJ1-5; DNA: TGTGCCAGCAGTTACCCGACAGGGGCACTGATAGATCAGCCCCAGCATTTT; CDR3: CASSYPTGALIDQPQHF
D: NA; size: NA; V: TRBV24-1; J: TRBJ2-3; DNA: TGTGCCACCAGTGTACCGGGGAGCACAGATACGCAGTATTTT; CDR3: CATSVPGSTDTQYF
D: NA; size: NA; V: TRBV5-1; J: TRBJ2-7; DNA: TGCGCCAGCAGCTTGGGGGCAGGGGATGGTTACGAGCAGTACTTC; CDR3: CASSLGAGDGYEQYF
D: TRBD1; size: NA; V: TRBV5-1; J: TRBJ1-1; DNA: TGCGCCAGCGCCAGACAGGGACTAAACACTGAAGCTTTCTTT; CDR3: CASARQGLNTEAFF
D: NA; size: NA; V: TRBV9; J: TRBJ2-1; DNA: TGTGCCAGCAGCGTAGTCGGGAAGGGCTACAATGAGCAGTTCTTC; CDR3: CASSVVGKGYNEQFF
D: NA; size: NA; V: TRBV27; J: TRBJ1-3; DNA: TGTGCCAGCAGTCCGTACCTCGCAGGGGCGGCTGGAAACACCATATATTTT; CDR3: CASSPYLAGAAGNTIYF
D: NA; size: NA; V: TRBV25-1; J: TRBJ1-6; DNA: TGTGCCAGCAGTGCAGCATATAATTCACCCCTCCACTTT; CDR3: CASSAAYNSPLHF
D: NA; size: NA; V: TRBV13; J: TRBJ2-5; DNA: TGTGCCAGCAGCTTAAAAGTAGGAAATCAAGAGACCCAGTACTTC; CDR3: CASSLKVGNQETQYF
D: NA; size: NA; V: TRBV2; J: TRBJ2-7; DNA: TGTGCCAGCAGTGACGGCAGCCACTACGAGCAGTACTTC; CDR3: CASSDGSHYEQYF
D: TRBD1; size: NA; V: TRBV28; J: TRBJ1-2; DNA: TGTGCCAGCAGTACTGACAGGGTCCTCTATGGCTACACCTTC; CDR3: CASSTDRVLYGYTF
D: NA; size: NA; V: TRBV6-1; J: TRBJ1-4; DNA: TGTGCCAGCAGTGACGGTTGGGAAAAACTGTTTTTT; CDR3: CASSDGWEKLFF
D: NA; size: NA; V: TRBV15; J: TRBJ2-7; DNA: TGTGCCACCAGCAGAGATCAGGGGCGCGAGCAGTACTTC; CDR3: CATSRDQGREQYF
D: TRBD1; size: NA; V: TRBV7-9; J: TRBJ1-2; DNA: TGTGCCAGCAGCTTAAGTCGCTACCCGGGACAGGGAGGCTACACCTTC; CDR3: CASSLSRYPGQGGYTF
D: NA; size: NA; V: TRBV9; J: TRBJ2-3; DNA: TGTGCCAGCAGCGTATTAGGAAACACAGATACGCAGTATTTT; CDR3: CASSVLGNTDTQYF
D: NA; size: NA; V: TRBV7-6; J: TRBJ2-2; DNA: TGTGCCAGCAGCTTAAGGGGCGGTAACACCGGGGAGCTGTTTTTT; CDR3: CASSLRGGNTGELFF
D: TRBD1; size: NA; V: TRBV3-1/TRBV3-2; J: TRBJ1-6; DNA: TGTGCCAGCAGCCCAGGGGGAACCTTAGGATCACCCCTCCACTTT; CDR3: CASSPGGTLGSPLHF
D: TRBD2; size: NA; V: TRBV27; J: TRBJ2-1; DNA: TGTGCCAGCAGTCTCCCTAGCGGGAGGGACAATGAGCAGTTCTTC; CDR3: CASSLPSGRDNEQFF
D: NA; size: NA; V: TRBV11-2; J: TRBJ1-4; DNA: TGTGCCAGCAGCTTAGATCGGCGGGGGAAACTGTTTTTT; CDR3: CASSLDRRGKLFF
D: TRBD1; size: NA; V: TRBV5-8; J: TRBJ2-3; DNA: TGTGCCAGCAGCTTCGGGACAGGAGTCACAGATACGCAGTATTTT; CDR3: CASSFGTGVTDTQYF
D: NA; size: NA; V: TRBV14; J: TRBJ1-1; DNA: TGTGCCAGCAGCCAAGTAGGGATTACTGAAGCTTTCTTT; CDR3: CASSQVGITEAFF
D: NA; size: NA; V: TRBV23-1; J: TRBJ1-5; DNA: TGCGCCAGCAGTCACCGACCCCTCAGGGTGAACCAGCCCCAGCATTTT; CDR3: CASSHRPLRVNQPQHF
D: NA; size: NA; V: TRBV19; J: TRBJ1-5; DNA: TGTGCCAGTAGGACCGCCGCGGGGAACAATCAGCCCCAGCATTTT; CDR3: CASRTAAGNNQPQHF
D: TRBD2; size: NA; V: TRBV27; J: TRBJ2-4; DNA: TGTGCCAGCAGCCTACTTAGCGGGACCCAAAACATTCAGTACTTC; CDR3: CASSLLSGTQNIQYF
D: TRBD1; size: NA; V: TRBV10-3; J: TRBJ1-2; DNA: TGTGCCATCAGTGTTCCGGGACAGGCGAACTATGGCTACACCTTC; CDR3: CAISVPGQANYGYTF
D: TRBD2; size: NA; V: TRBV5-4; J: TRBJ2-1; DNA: TGTGCCAGCAGCGCACGACTAGCGGGACTCTATGAGCAGTTCTTC; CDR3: CASSARLAGLYEQFF
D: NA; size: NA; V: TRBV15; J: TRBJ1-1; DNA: TGTGCCACCAGCAGAGGGCGCGCGCTCACTGAAGCTTTCTTT; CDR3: CATSRGRALTEAFF
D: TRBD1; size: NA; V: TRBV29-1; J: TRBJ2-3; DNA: TGCAGCCCCTGGGACAGGGACACAGATACGCAGTATTTT; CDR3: CSPWDRDTDTQYF
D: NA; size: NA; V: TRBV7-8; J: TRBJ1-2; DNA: TGTGCCAGCAGCTCAGGGTCTCACTATGGCTACACCTTC; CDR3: CASSSGSHYGYTF
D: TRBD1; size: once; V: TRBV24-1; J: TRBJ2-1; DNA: TGTGCCACCAGTGGGATAGGGACAGGGGGGCACAATGAGCAGTTCTTC; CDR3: CATSGIGTGGHNEQFF
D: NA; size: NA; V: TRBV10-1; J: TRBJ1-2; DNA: TGCGCCAGCAAACAGGGAGGTCCATACACCTTC; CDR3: CASKQGGPYTF
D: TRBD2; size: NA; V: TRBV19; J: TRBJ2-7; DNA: TGTGCCAGTAGTCGGACCGGGACTAGCGGGAGAAGGAGTGGCTACGAGCAGTACTTC; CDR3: CASSRTGTSGRRSGYEQYF
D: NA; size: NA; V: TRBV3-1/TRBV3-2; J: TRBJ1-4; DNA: TGTGCCAGCAGCCAAGTTCTCGGAACGGCTAATGAAAAACTGTTTTTT; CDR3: CASSQVLGTANEKLFF
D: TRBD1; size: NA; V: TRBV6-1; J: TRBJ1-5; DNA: TGTGCCAGCAGTGAATTCTCGACAGGGGGCTCGGGCAATCAGCCCCAGCATTTT; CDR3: CASSEFSTGGSGNQPQHF
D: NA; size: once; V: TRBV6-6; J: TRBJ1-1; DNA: TGTGCCAGCAGTGCCCTTAGCGGGGGTGGGAACACTGAAGCTTTCTTT; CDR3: CASSALSGGGNTEAFF
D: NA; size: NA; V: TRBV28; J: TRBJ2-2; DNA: TGTGCCAGCAGTCCTCACTCGGGCGGGGAGCTGTTTTTT; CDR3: CASSPHSGGELFF
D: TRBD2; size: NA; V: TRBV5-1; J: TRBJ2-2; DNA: TGCGCCAGCAGCTTGGCCCCTAGCGGGATGAACACCGGGGAGCTGTTTTTT; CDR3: CASSLAPSGMNTGELFF
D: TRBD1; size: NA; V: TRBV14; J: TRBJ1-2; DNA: TGTGCCAGCAGCCACGACAGGGGGCATAGTAACTATGGCTACACCTTC; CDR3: CASSHDRGHSNYGYTF
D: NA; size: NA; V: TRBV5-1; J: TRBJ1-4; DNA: TGCGCCAGCAGCTCCATTAATGAAAAACTGTTTTTT; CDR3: CASSSINEKLFF
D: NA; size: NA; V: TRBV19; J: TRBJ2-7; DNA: TGTGCCAGTAGTATAACGGGGGCTAAGGTCGAGCAGTACTTC; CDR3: CASSITGAKVEQYF
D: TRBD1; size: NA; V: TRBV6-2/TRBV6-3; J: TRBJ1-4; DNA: TGTGCCAGCAGTTACAGGACAGGCCATAATGAAAAACTGTTTTTT; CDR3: CASSYRTGHNEKLFF
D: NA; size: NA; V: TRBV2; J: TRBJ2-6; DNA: TGTGCCAGTGCAGACTTCTCTGGGGCCAACGTCCTGACTTTC; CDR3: CASADFSGANVLTF
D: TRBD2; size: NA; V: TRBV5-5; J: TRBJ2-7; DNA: TGTGCCAGCAGCTTACTAGCGGGAGTAGGGGAGCAGTACTTC; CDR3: CASSLLAGVGEQYF